The 32 T cell receptor beta chains presented below share a single source sample, sequenced in a study of CD4+ T cells in melanoma. Only in-frame clones appear in the TCRdb table, and some are missing; sequencing was by immunoSEQ multiplex PCR. The sample records about 10,000 clones, 65% to 70% being singletons. Sequenced: cells from a culture (not recorded whether cultured in vitro). The receptors stem from a human donor with melanoma.

The chain links TRBV11-2 to TRBJ2-1, with no clear D. This CDR3 is built from 12 residues. Trimming removed 3 bases from V and 12 bases from J, with 12 bases in between. From germline, CDR1 is SGHAT and CDR2 FQNNGV. The DNA of the CDR3 is TGTGCCAGCAGCTTCTATGAGTCACGGCAGTTCTTC. As protein: CASSFYESRQFF.

Written as DNA, the CDR3 is TGTGCCAGCAGCTTAGTGATGGGAATTAAGAACACTGAAGCTTTCTTT. Residues: CASSLVMGIKNTEAFF. The gene calls are TRBV7-2 and TRBJ1-1; D unresolved. From germline, CDR1 is SGHTA and CDR2 FQGNSA. The V gene lost 1 base and the J gene lost 1 base, with 13 bases spanning the gap. CDR3 length: 16 amino acids.

This clone was seen a single time. A junction boundary mismatches the germline segment, possibly from a read error. The rearrangement uses TRBV11-2 and TRBJ2-7, with TRBD1 identical over 7 bases. There are 12 residues in the CDR3. The V gene's germline CDR1 is SGHAT and CDR2 FQNNGV. The DNA of the CDR3 is TGTGCCAGCAGCTTAGGTGTGGCAGGGGGTTTATTC. Protein sequence: CASSLGVAGGLF.

The genes are TRBV18 and TRBJ1-1, with 12 bases fitting TRBD1. Unmatched junction bases numbered 7, after V lost 4 bases and J lost 10 bases. Germline V gene lookup returns CDR1 KGHSH and CDR2 LQKENI. This CDR3 spans 14 amino acids. CDR3 nucleotide sequence: TGTGCCAGCTCACACCGGGACAGGGGGCTCTCAGCTTTCTTT. Translated, it gives CASSHRDRGLSAFF.

The chain carries TRBV9 and TRBJ2-1, with 9 bases fitting TRBD2. Germline V gene sequence: CDR1 SGDLS, CDR2 YYNGEE. J gave up 9 bases and V 2 bases, and 9 bases lay outside the gene matches. CDR3 length: 15 residues. The CDR3 DNA reads as TGTGCCAGCAGCGTTATTGCGGGGGGGCGCGGTGAGCAGTTCTTC. This encodes CASSVIAGGRGEQFF.

In its sample, this clone was seen a few times. The chain is built from TRBV27 and TRBJ1-2; D is uncertain. The CDR3 extends over 14 amino acids. V dropped 4 bases and J dropped 8 bases, with 17 bases sitting between them. The germline CDR1 and CDR2 sequences are MNHEY and SMNVEV (reference sequence). The CDR3 is CASSSSGGLIGYTF. The CDR3 DNA reads TGTGCCAGCAGTTCCTCGGGAGGTCTGATCGGCTACACCTTC.

The chain combines TRBV7-9 with TRBJ2-5; the match to TRBD2 covers 8 bases. V trimming: 5 bases; J trimming: 5 bases; junction bases outside the gene matches: 4. CDR3 length: 13 residues. CDR1 is SEHNR and CDR2 is FQNEAQ in the germline V gene (reference sequence). CDR3 DNA: TGTGCCAGCAGCCCCGGGGGGGCCGAGACCCAGTACTTC. It is translated as CASSPGGAETQYF.

The chain employs TRBV10-2 and TRBJ1-4; no firm D call. The CDR3 loop spans 12 amino acids. Germline V gene data show CDR1 as WSHSY and CDR2 as SAAADI. The V end was cut by 0 bases, the J end by 8 bases, with 4 bases between. In DNA, the CDR3 is TGCGCCAGCAGTGAGTCGGAGGAAAAACTGTTTTTT. Translated: CASSESEEKLFF.

With respect to this clone: The junction and the germline gene differ at one end; a read error may be behind it. This rearrangement joins TRBV7-9 to TRBJ1-1; unclear D gene. CDR1 is SEHNR, CDR2 FQNEAQ, per germline (reference sequence). This CDR3 has 14 amino acids. CDR3 nucleotides: TGTGCCAGCGGCTTAGGTTTTTTGAACACTGAAGCTTTCTTT. Translation gives CASGLGFLNTEAFF.

This clone came up once. The chain links TRBV6-1 to TRBJ2-5; D gene uncertain. CDR1 and CDR2 from the germline V gene are MNHNS and SASEGT. The CDR3 consists of 12 residues. V gave up 5 bases and J gave up 4 bases, with 8 bases separating them. The CDR3 loop reads CASSQTGETQYF. The CDR3 nucleotides are TGTGCCAGCAGTCAGACGGGAGAGACCCAGTACTTC.

This chain links TRBV6-1 with TRBJ1-4; D is undetermined. CDR1 is MNHNS and CDR2 is SASEGT in the germline V gene. With 6 bases removed from V and 8 bases from J, the gap between germline ends came to 16 bases. The CDR3 is 14 amino acids. The CDR3 coding sequence is TGTGCCAGCAGGGACCGCGGATTTAGGGAAAAACTGTTTTTT. This translates into CASRDRGFREKLFF.

J is TRBJ1-2 and V is TRBV4-1; D might be TRBD1 (5 bases). With 1 base removed from V and 4 bases from J, the gap between germline ends came to 13 bases. CDR1 MGHRA and CDR2 YSYEKL come from the germline V gene. The CDR3 covers 15 residues. In nucleotides, the CDR3 is TGCGCCAGCAGCCAAGGCCGGCAGGGAGTCTATGGCTACACCTTC. Translated: CASSQGRQGVYGYTF.

This chain links TRBV5-1 with TRBJ2-3; D unresolved. V shed 2 bases and J shed 2 bases, with 12 bases lying between them. CDR3 size: 15 residues. CDR1 and CDR2 (germline): SGHRS, YFSETQ. The CDR3 sequence: CASSFTTINTDTQYF. CDR3 in DNA: TGCGCCAGCAGCTTTACTACCATTAACACAGATACGCAGTATTTT.

This clone appeared a few times. The rearrangement uses TRBV10-3 and TRBJ1-3, with D unclear. The CDR3 consists of 16 residues. Trimming shortened V by 4 bases and J by 0 bases, and 13 bases separated the two germline ends. Germline V lookup: CDR1 ENHRY, CDR2 SYGVKD. The CDR3 sequence is CAISAHNLNSGNTIYF. The CDR3 DNA follows: TGTGCCATCAGTGCGCATAACCTGAACTCTGGAAACACCATATATTTT.

The chain uses TRBV7-9 and TRBJ1-4; 11 nucleotides align to TRBD1. V dropped 4 bases and J dropped 3; count of bases not matched to a gene: 7. The CDR3 loop spans 17 amino acids. Germline CDR1 reads SEHNR; CDR2 reads FQNEAQ (reference sequence). The CDR3 sequence: CASSSRTGGASNEKLFF. CDR3 nucleotides: TGTGCCAGCAGCTCCCGGACAGGGGGCGCCTCTAATGAAAAACTGTTTTTT. Full variable domain (outside the CDR3, taken from reference TRBV7-9 and TRBJ1-4): DTGVSQNPRHKITKRGQNVTFRCDPISEHNRLYWYRQTLGQGPEFLTYFQNEAQLEKSRLLSDRFSAERPKGSFSTLEIQRTEQGDSAMYLCASSSRTGGASNEKLFFGSGTQLSVL.

This clone is a singleton in its sample. This sequence joins TRBV7-8 and TRBJ1-4; 10 nucleotides match TRBD1. The germline CDR1 and CDR2 sequences are SGHVS and FQNEAQ. Trimming took 2 bases from V and 7 from J; bases not matched to a gene: 7. The CDR3 has 16 amino acids. CDR3 coding DNA: TGTGCCAGCAGCTTAAATGGGGACAGGGGTGTTGAAAAACTGTTTTTT. Translating it yields CASSLNGDRGVEKLFF.

This chain connects TRBV7-9 to TRBJ1-1; D gene ambiguous. Trimming left V 1 base short and J 6 bases short, with 9 bases between. The CDR3 extends over 13 amino acids. Germline V gene data show CDR1 as SEHNR and CDR2 as FQNEAQ (reference sequence). This CDR3 reads CASSLGVPAEAFF. The CDR3 bases are TGTGCCAGCAGCTTAGGCGTACCGGCTGAAGCTTTCTTT.

The V call is TRBV5-6, the J call TRBJ1-1; D might be TRBD1 (5 bases). The CDR3 length is 15 residues. Germline CDR1 and CDR2: SGHDT and YYEEEE. Trimming removed 4 bases from V and 2 bases from J, with 15 bases in between. CDR3 in DNA: TGTGCCAGCAGCGCGCTTGGGACCTCTAACACTGAAGCTTTCTTT. Translated, it gives CASSALGTSNTEAFF.

The J gene is TRBJ2-5, the V gene TRBV5-4, with TRBD2 as a possible D gene (7 bases). Trimming pared 0 bases from V and 1 base from J, leaving 13 bases between. CDR3 size: 16 residues. From germline, CDR1 is SGHNT and CDR2 YYREEE (reference sequence). The CDR3 sequence is CASSLDMRGLQETQYF. CDR3 bases: TGTGCCAGCAGCTTGGATATGCGGGGGCTCCAAGAGACCCAGTACTTC.

The chain carries TRBV7-3 and TRBJ2-2; D possibly corresponds to TRBD1 (7 bases). V lost 2 bases and J 4 bases, leaving 14 bases between the germline ends. Germline CDR1 SGHTA, CDR2 FQGTGA. CDR3 length: 16 residues. The DNA for the CDR3 is TGTGCCAGCAGCTTACGCGGGACAGTGATCACCGGGGAGCTGTTTTTT. Its protein is CASSLRGTVITGELFF.

The V call is TRBV29-1, the J call TRBJ2-3, with no clear D. V gave up 4 bases and J gave up 1 base, with 6 bases separating them. From germline, CDR1 is SQVTM and CDR2 ANQGSEA. CDR3 length: 12 amino acids. The CDR3 spells CSVARGTDTQYF. DNA of the CDR3: TGCAGCGTTGCAAGGGGCACAGATACGCAGTATTTT.

This clone has a handful of counts. The chain has TRBV18 and TRBJ2-7; D is perhaps TRBD1 (6 bases). V lost 6 bases, J lost 1 base, and 13 bases lay in between. The CDR3 extends over 14 amino acids. In germline, CDR1 is KGHSH, CDR2 LQKENI. CDR3 nucleotides: TGTGCCAGCTCTTCGGACAGCAGATCCTACGAGCAGTACTTC. Its translation: CASSSDSRSYEQYF.

This chain uses TRBV5-1 with TRBJ1-2, with 7 bases identical to TRBD1. The CDR3 runs to 14 residues. Trimming cost V 4 bases and J 3 bases; bases outside gene matches: 6. CDR1 is SGHRS, CDR2 YFSETQ, per germline. The DNA of the CDR3 is TGCGCCAGCAGCATAGGACAGGTGGACTATGGCTACACCTTC. Residues: CASSIGQVDYGYTF.

The rearrangement links TRBV7-2 to TRBJ1-1; D is undetermined. The V and J ends lost 3 bases and 4 bases respectively, with 9 bases between them. The CDR3 runs to 13 residues. The germline V gene encodes CDR1 SGHTA and CDR2 FQGNSA. CDR3 nucleotide sequence: TGTGCCAGCAGCTTTTACGGGCGCACTGAAGCTTTCTTT. This translates into CASSFYGRTEAFF. Combining the CDR3 with reference TRBV7-2 and TRBJ1-1 gives the whole variable domain GAGVSQSPSNKVTEKGKDVELRCDPISGHTALYWYRQSLGQGLEFLIYFQGNSAPDKSGLPSDRFSAERTGGSVSTLTIQRTQQEDSAVYLCASSFYGRTEAFFGQGTRLTVV.

The V and J genes are TRBV29-1 and TRBJ1-2; 7 positions match TRBD1. From germline, CDR1 is SQVTM and CDR2 ANQGSEA. After removal of 3 bases from V and 5 bases from J, the junction contained 6 bases not matched to a gene. The CDR3 is 13 residues long. CDR3 amino acids: CSVERGLGYGYTF. In DNA, the CDR3 is TGCAGCGTTGAGAGGGGGCTCGGGTATGGCTACACCTTC.

The genes are TRBV18 and TRBJ1-1; D is perhaps TRBD1 (5 bases). The CDR3 spans 15 residues. V was pared by 3 bases and J by 1 base, with 12 bases between. The germline gives CDR1 KGHSH, CDR2 LQKENI. CDR3 region: CASSPIRVQNTEAFF. The CDR3 DNA sequence: TGTGCCAGCTCACCTATCAGGGTTCAGAACACTGAAGCTTTCTTT.

This chain joins TRBV10-1 and TRBJ2-3, with 8 bases lining up with TRBD2. Per the germline V gene, CDR1 is WNHNN and CDR2 is SYGVQD (reference sequence). The CDR3 has 16 amino acids. Trimming took 3 bases from V and 8 from J; bases not matched to a gene: 13. The CDR3, as DNA: TGCGCCAGCAGTGATCTACGGGGGGGCTCCGCCGGTACGCAGTATTTT. Its translation: CASSDLRGGSAGTQYF.

The V call is TRBV2, the J call TRBJ1-1; TRBD1 agrees at 8 bases. The length of the CDR3 is 13 residues. The V gene end was trimmed by 6 bases and the J gene end by 4 bases; junction bases not matched to a gene: 4. Germline loops: CDR1 SNHLY, CDR2 FYNNEI. The DNA of the CDR3 is TGTGCCAGCAGACGACAGGGGAGCACTGAAGCTTTCTTT. It translates to CASRRQGSTEAFF.

The V and J genes are TRBV2 and TRBJ1-1, with 10 bases that match TRBD1. Per germline, CDR1 SNHLY and CDR2 FYNNEI. J lost 5 bases, V lost 6 bases, and 3 bases had no gene match. The CDR3 has 13 amino acids. CDR3 region: CASRGQGWTEAFF. The DNA of the CDR3 is TGTGCCAGCAGGGGACAGGGGTGGACTGAAGCTTTCTTT.

This clone was seen a handful of times. CDR3 protein: CASSHPRVGPEQFF. For the CDR3, the DNA is TGCGCCAGCAGCCACCCTCGAGTAGGTCCTGAGCAGTTCTTC. This chain connects TRBV4-1 to TRBJ2-1; D is unclear. Per the germline V gene, CDR1 is MGHRA and CDR2 is YSYEKL. Trimming took off 3 bases at V and 9 bases at J, with 15 bases between the two ends. This CDR3 spans 14 amino acids.

CDR3 nucleotides: TGTGCCAGCAGCTCGACAGATACGCAGTATTTT. Encoded protein: CASSSTDTQYF. The chain recombines TRBV7-9 with TRBJ2-3; D remains unclear. CDR1 SEHNR and CDR2 FQNEAQ come from the germline V gene (reference sequence). V was trimmed by 4 bases and J by 3 bases, leaving 2 bases between them. The CDR3 extends over 11 amino acids. The full variable domain, rest sourced from reference TRBV7-9 and TRBJ2-3, is DTGVSQNPRHKITKRGQNVTFRCDPISEHNRLYWYRQTLGQGPEFLTYFQNEAQLEKSRLLSDRFSAERPKGSFSTLEIQRTEQGDSAMYLCASSSTDTQYFGPGTRLTVL.

V is TRBV6-5 and J is TRBJ2-1; D is possibly TRBD2 (7 bases). The CDR3 length is 14 residues. Germline CDR1 is MNHEY and CDR2 is SVGAGI. V was clipped by 7 bases and J by 2 bases, with 12 bases between them. CDR3 DNA: TGTGCCAGCACGGCGGGGGACACCTACAATGAGCAGTTCTTC. It translates to CASTAGDTYNEQFF.